The 23 T cell receptor beta chains presented below share a single source sample, sequenced in a study of chemoradiotherapy in HPV16-positive cancers (dated by TCRdb to between 2021 and 2024). Libraries were built with the immunoSEQ multiplex PCR assay. TCRdb limited this immuneACCESS table to in-frame rearrangements with V and J called. A share of clones is missing; checked studies link under half to unresolved V genes, and the rest is unexplained. This sample has roughly 40,000 clones in its table, and roughly 77% of those were observed once. The ten largest account for under 5.5% of the sample. The sequences come from blood, collected from a patient who underwent chemoradiotherapy. These receptors all come from a human donor with HPV-associated anogenital cancer.

The J gene is TRBJ2-1, the V gene TRBV7-6; D tentatively fits TRBD1 or TRBD2 (7 bases each). Germline loops: CDR1 SGHVS, CDR2 FNYEAQ. The CDR3 has 16 amino acids. V was clipped by 3 bases and J by 8 bases, with 20 bases between them. The CDR3 region is CASSFRGGASGDEQFF. Written as DNA, the CDR3 is TGTGCCAGCAGCTTCAGGGGGGGGGCTTCCGGCGATGAGCAGTTCTTC.

This chain uses TRBV9 with TRBJ1-2; TRBD1 is a possible D gene (5 bases). Trimming shortened V by 3 bases and J by 8 bases, and 20 bases separated the two germline ends. Germline lookup yields CDR1 SGDLS and CDR2 YYNGEE. CDR3 length equals 15 residues. The CDR3 sequence: CASSGNVQGARGYTF. The DNA for the CDR3 is TGTGCCAGCAGCGGAAACGTCCAGGGAGCTAGGGGCTACACCTTC.

This chain connects TRBV19 to TRBJ1-6; 9 positions agree with TRBD1. The germline V gene has CDR1 LNHDA and CDR2 SQIVND (reference sequence). This CDR3 region has 13 residues. The ends lost 9 bases at V and 11 bases at J; junction bases unmatched: 8. This CDR3 is CASAGQGTAPLHF. CDR3 sequence (DNA): TGTGCCAGCGCGGGACAGGGCACTGCACCCCTCCACTTT.

This clone was seen only once. The chain is built from TRBV6-1 and TRBJ2-2; 10 bases align to TRBD1. The CDR3 spans 16 residues. The J segment lost 6 bases and the V segment lost 4 bases, leaving 8 bases of the junction unmatched. Germline assignment: CDR1 MNHNS and CDR2 SASEGT. As DNA, the CDR3 is TGTGCCAGCAGTGCTACCGGGACAGGGGCCGCCGGGGAGCTGTTTTTT. Translated: CASSATGTGAAGELFF.

The genes are TRBV5-1 and TRBJ2-1; maybe TRBD1 (5 bases). CDR1 and CDR2 (germline): SGHRS, YFSETQ. This CDR3 spans 15 amino acids. V shed 1 base and J shed 7 bases, with 15 bases lying between them. The CDR3 DNA is TGCGCCAGCAGCTTGCGGCAGGGTACTGGTAATGAGCAGTTCTTC. The encoded protein is CASSLRQGTGNEQFF.

The chain combines TRBV6-4 with TRBJ1-1; maybe TRBD1 (6 bases). Trimming left V 5 bases short and J 5 bases short, with 18 bases between. Germline-derived CDR1 and CDR2 are MRHNA and SNTAGT. The CDR3 runs 15 residues. The DNA of the CDR3 is TGTGCCAGCAGTCGACAGGATCCCCTTAATACTGAAGCTTTCTTT. This gives the protein CASSRQDPLNTEAFF.

The chain joins TRBV5-1 to TRBJ2-5; D might be TRBD1 (5 bases). Trimming stripped 2 bases from V and 4 bases from J, with 27 bases between. Germline loops: CDR1 SGHRS, CDR2 YFSETQ. The CDR3 has 19 amino acids. The CDR3 loop is CASSFSRNLGPPRLETQYF. The CDR3 bases are TGCGCCAGCAGCTTTTCGAGAAACTTGGGGCCTCCGAGGTTAGAGACCCAGTACTTC.

The V gene is TRBV5-1, the J gene TRBJ2-2; D ambiguous. The germline CDR1 and CDR2 sequences are SGHRS and YFSETQ. Trimming removed 0 bases from V and 6 bases from J, with 6 bases in between. The length of the CDR3 is 13 residues. Here the CDR3 DNA reads TGCGCCAGCAGCTTGGTCCCCCCCGGGGAGCTGTTTTTT. This translates into CASSLVPPGELFF.

The V gene is TRBV11-3, the J gene TRBJ1-1; perhaps TRBD1 as D (6 bases). The CDR3 length is 14 residues. Germline CDR1 SGHNT, CDR2 YENEEA. Trimming removed 2 bases at V and 2 bases at J, with 9 bases between. CDR3 DNA sequence: TGTGCCAGCAGCTTAAGAGGGACAAACACTGAAGCTTTCTTT. Its translation is CASSLRGTNTEAFF.

This clone was seen a handful of times. This chain links TRBV27 with TRBJ2-7; tentative D call: TRBD1 (5 bases). The CDR3 has 13 amino acids. The ends were cut back, 7 bases at V and 2 bases at J, with 12 bases in the middle. The germline gives CDR1 MNHEY, CDR2 SMNVEV (reference sequence). The CDR3 reads CASTTDTTYEQYF. CDR3 sequence (DNA): TGTGCCAGCACAACGGACACCACCTACGAGCAGTACTTC.

The chain carries TRBV9 and TRBJ2-6, with D maybe TRBD2 (7 bases). The CDR3 totals 18 residues. V lost 0 bases, J lost 3 bases, and 16 bases lay in between. The germline gives CDR1 SGDLS, CDR2 YYNGEE. The CDR3 sequence: CASSVGGSGEGGANVLTF. The DNA of the CDR3 is TGTGCCAGCAGCGTAGGAGGGTCAGGGGAGGGTGGGGCCAACGTCCTGACTTTC.

The rearrangement links TRBV27 to TRBJ1-2; 8 bases match TRBD1. The V gene's germline CDR1 is MNHEY and CDR2 SMNVEV (reference sequence). CDR3 size: 15 residues. V trimming: 3 bases; J trimming: 9 bases; junction bases outside the gene matches: 12. CDR3: CASSLDSGGFTSYTF. The DNA of the CDR3 is TGTGCCAGCAGTTTGGATTCAGGGGGCTTTACGAGCTACACCTTC.

The V call is TRBV19, the J call TRBJ2-3; 15 bases align to TRBD2. There are 18 residues in the CDR3. Germline CDR1 LNHDA, CDR2 SQIVND (reference sequence). V dropped 5 bases and J dropped 2; count of bases not matched to a gene: 8. CDR3 sequence reads: CASSAGLAGGRVTDTQYF. The CDR3 DNA sequence: TGTGCCAGTAGTGCAGGACTAGCGGGGGGGCGAGTCACAGATACGCAGTATTTT.

By frequency in the sample, this clone is large (0.1 to 1%). The V and J genes are TRBV7-9 and TRBJ2-1; D perhaps matches TRBD1 (6 bases). This CDR3 region has 14 residues. Per germline, CDR1 SEHNR and CDR2 FQNEAQ (reference sequence). V was trimmed by 4 bases and J by 8 bases, leaving 15 bases between them. The CDR3, as DNA: TGTGCCAGCAGCTCAAACAGGGATATCGATGAGCAGTTCTTC. Translating gives CASSSNRDIDEQFF.

The CDR3 nucleotides are TGTGCCAGCAGCTCGGTGGGCTTGAACACTGAAGCTTTCTTT. Protein product: CASSSVGLNTEAFF. The chain uses TRBV5-5 and TRBJ1-1; D is undetermined. V was trimmed by 3 bases and J by 0 bases, leaving 9 bases between them. This CDR3 is 14 amino acids long. Germline V gives CDR1 SGHKS, CDR2 YYEKEE (reference sequence).

The V and J genes are TRBV27 and TRBJ2-1; 9 bases agree with TRBD1. The CDR3 is 15 residues long. CDR1 and CDR2 from the germline V gene are MNHEY and SMNVEV (reference sequence). Trimming removed 2 bases from V and 10 bases from J; junction bases left unmatched: 9. The CDR3 here is CASSLGTGKAEEQFF. Here the CDR3 DNA reads TGTGCCAGCAGTTTAGGGACAGGGAAGGCTGAGGAGCAGTTCTTC.

This clone was detected only once. The chain combines TRBV29-1 with TRBJ2-5; D unresolved. The CDR3 consists of 15 residues. Germline V lookup: CDR1 SQVTM, CDR2 ANQGSEA. The V end lost 7 bases, the J end lost 4 bases, and 22 bases lay between the germline ends. CDR3 region: CSADAMGLDRETQYF. CDR3 DNA: TGCAGCGCCGACGCCATGGGTCTAGACCGAGAGACCCAGTACTTC.

The chain is built from TRBV7-9 and TRBJ1-5; no clear D. CDR3 length: 15 amino acids. The germline V and J ends were trimmed by 4 bases and 0 bases, with 10 bases remaining between them. CDR1 and CDR2 (germline): SEHNR, FQNEAQ (reference sequence). CDR3 DNA: TGTGCCAGCAGCTCGCCGGGAGGTAGCAATCAGCCCCAGCATTTT. It is translated as CASSSPGGSNQPQHF.

The gene calls are TRBV29-1 and TRBJ2-7; 9 nucleotides match TRBD2. Looked up from germline, CDR1 is SQVTM and CDR2 is ANQGSEA. V shed 4 bases and J 2 bases; nucleotides not matched to a gene: 3. This CDR3 contains 13 residues. The DNA of the CDR3 is TGCAGCGTTGTGCGGGGGGGAACCTACGAGCAGTACTTC. It yields the protein CSVVRGGTYEQYF.

The rearrangement joins TRBV11-2 to TRBJ2-5; D may be TRBD1 or TRBD2 (5 bases each). The CDR3 runs to 15 residues. Germline V lookup: CDR1 SGHAT, CDR2 FQNNGV. Trimming left V 5 bases short and J 5 bases short, with 18 bases between. The CDR3 sequence is CASSPKRGAGETQYF. The CDR3, as DNA: TGTGCCAGCAGCCCAAAGAGGGGAGCCGGGGAGACCCAGTACTTC. The variable domain in full, completed from reference TRBV11-2 and TRBJ2-5, reads EAGVAQSPRYKIIEKRQSVAFWCNPISGHATLYWYQQILGQGPKLLIQFQNNGVVDDSQLPKDRFSAERLKGVDSTLKIQPAKLEDSAVYLCASSPKRGAGETQYFGPGTRLLVL.

This clone was observed a handful of times. The rearrangement uses TRBV4-1 and TRBJ2-2; D is unclear. This CDR3 has 16 amino acids. Trimming shortened V by 7 bases and J by 4 bases, and 19 bases separated the two germline ends. The germline CDR1 and CDR2 sequences are MGHRA and YSYEKL. Written as DNA, the CDR3 is TGCGCCAGCACCACTCCCGGGCGAGGTTCCACCGGGGAGCTGTTTTTT. Translation: CASTTPGRGSTGELFF.

This chain connects TRBV5-1 to TRBJ2-3; D unclear. The germline CDR1 and CDR2 sequences are SGHRS and YFSETQ. V was trimmed by 0 bases and J by 1 base, leaving 9 bases between them. The CDR3 covers 15 residues. In DNA form, the CDR3 reads TGCGCCAGCAGCTTGGGGGTAGCCCGCACAGATACGCAGTATTTT. This codes for CASSLGVARTDTQYF. The variable domain in full, with the rest retrieved from reference TRBV5-1 and TRBJ2-3, is KAGVTQTPRYLIKTRGQQVTLSCSPISGHRSVSWYQQTPGQGLQFLFEYFSETQRNKGNFPGRFSGRQFSNSRSEMNVSTLELGDSALYLCASSLGVARTDTQYFGPGTRLTVL.

The genes are TRBV6-5 and TRBJ2-1; 13 bases are shared with TRBD2. With V trimmed by 6 bases and J by 9 bases, 8 bases remained unmatched. The CDR3 spans 15 residues. Germline V lookup: CDR1 MNHEY, CDR2 SVGAGI. The CDR3, as DNA: TGTGCCAGCAGCGGAACTAGCGGGGGGGCCGCTGAGCAGTTCTTC. It codes for CASSGTSGGAAEQFF.